This passage covers 28 T cell receptor beta chains from one sample sequenced in a study of shared clonotypes between healthy human individuals. Here immunoSEQ multiplex PCR was the method, and the copy in TCRdb shows in-frame clones only, minus some. The sample carries 2,500,000 or so clones, more than 85% recorded once. Sequenced: naive CD4+ T cells from PBMCs. Subset specified: CD45RA+ positively selected. The receptors were gathered from a man aged 18 to 29 in good health. Some clones in this sample may be carry-over from other donors' samples.

The chain uses TRBV5-1 and TRBJ2-6; TRBD1 matches at 7 bases. The CDR3 is 19 amino acids. Germline trimming cut 0 bases from V and 4 bases from J; bases unmatched to any gene: 13. Looked up from germline, CDR1 is SGHRS and CDR2 is YFSETQ. The CDR3 spells CASSLAPLSTGTGANVLTF. The CDR3 region has the DNA TGCGCCAGCAGCTTGGCCCCTTTATCGACAGGGACGGGGGCCAACGTCCTGACTTTC.

The chain employs TRBV6-6 and TRBJ2-5; a weak D match, TRBD1 (7 bases). The end of the DNA is better explained by TRBJ2-7, so the J call may be wrong. Per germline, CDR1 MNHNY and CDR2 SVGAGI (reference sequence). The CDR3 runs 16 residues. In DNA form, the CDR3 reads TGTGCCAGCACCATCCGGGTGGTGGCAGGGGGGTACGAGCAGTACTTC. This sequence encodes CASTIRVVAGGYEQYF.

This sequence joins TRBV5-6 and TRBJ2-7, with D uncertain. The CDR3 is made up of 10 amino acids. Looked up from germline, CDR1 is SGHDT and CDR2 is YYEEEE. Trimming took off 7 bases at V and 11 bases at J, with 13 bases between the two ends. DNA of the CDR3: TGTGCCAGCCCAGCGCGAGGTAAGTACTTC. Amino acids: CASPARGKYF.

The chain is built from TRBV7-3 and TRBJ2-5, with D possibly being TRBD1 (6 bases). In germline, CDR1 is SGHTA, CDR2 FQGTGA. The CDR3 sequence is 15 residues long. The V and J ends lost 5 bases and 5 bases respectively, with 18 bases between them. CDR3 protein: CASSPQGRGWETQYF. The CDR3, as DNA: TGTGCCAGCAGCCCACAGGGCAGGGGATGGGAGACCCAGTACTTC.

The chain is built from TRBV28 and TRBJ2-7; TRBD2 aligns across 7 bases. Germline V gene sequence: CDR1 MDHEN, CDR2 SYDVKM. The CDR3 consists of 14 residues. V lost 8 bases to trimming and J lost 0 bases; unmatched junction nucleotides: 7. The CDR3 spells CASSSAGNSYEQYF. The CDR3 nucleotides are TGTGCCAGCTCCTCAGCGGGGAACTCCTACGAGCAGTACTTC.

For this clone: Other DNA sequences in this specimen translate into the identical CDR3. The rearrangement links TRBV28 to TRBJ2-7; D is unresolved. Germline V gives CDR1 MDHEN, CDR2 SYDVKM. V lost 5 bases, J lost 4 bases, and 9 bases lay in between. The CDR3 spans 12 residues. CDR3 sequence reads: CASSLLEYEQYF. In DNA, the CDR3 is TGTGCCAGCAGTCTATTGGAGTACGAGCAGTACTTC.

This clone was recorded only once. The rearrangement links TRBV5-1 to TRBJ1-2, with no clear D. There are 14 residues in the CDR3. V was clipped by 4 bases and J by 1 base, with 11 bases between them. Germline CDR1 reads SGHRS; CDR2 reads YFSETQ. In nucleotides, the CDR3 is TGCGCCAGCAGCAAGGACCGGGGTAACTATGGCTACACCTTC. This codes for CASSKDRGNYGYTF.

The chain couples TRBV27 to TRBJ2-1; 8 bases map to TRBD1. Germline-derived CDR1 and CDR2 are MNHEY and SMNVEV (reference sequence). V gave up 0 bases and J gave up 9 bases; unmatched junction bases: 7. This CDR3 spans 15 amino acids. CDR3 nucleotide sequence: TGTGCCAGCAGTTTATCGGGCAGGGGGCTCAGTGAGCAGTTCTTC. It yields the protein CASSLSGRGLSEQFF.

The chain carries TRBV19 and TRBJ1-5; possibly TRBD1 for D (5 bases). Per the germline V gene, CDR1 is LNHDA and CDR2 is SQIVND (reference sequence). The CDR3 loop spans 13 amino acids. The V and J ends lost 8 bases and 6 bases respectively, with 14 bases between them. The CDR3 bases are TGTGCCAGTTGCTGGGGGATTGGTCAGCCCCAGCATTTT. Translated: CASCWGIGQPQHF.

To note about this clone: Compared with germline, one end of the junction differs, possibly owing to a read error. The chain has TRBV2 and TRBJ1-2; TRBD1 matches 9 bases. From germline, CDR1 is SNHLY and CDR2 FYNNEI. The CDR3 extends over 14 amino acids. The CDR3 DNA sequence: TGTGCCAGCCCCACGGGGACAGGGAACTCTGGCTACACCTTC. Protein sequence: CASPTGTGNSGYTF.

J is TRBJ1-1 and V is TRBV7-9, with D hard to call. The CDR3 is 16 residues long. Germline values: CDR1 SEHNR, CDR2 FQNEAQ (reference sequence). The ends were cut back, 5 bases at V and 1 base at J, with 17 bases in the middle. DNA of the CDR3: TGTGCCAGCAGCCCTCGCCCGGGGTGGGGGAACACTGAAGCTTTCTTT. It specifies CASSPRPGWGNTEAFF.

The genes are TRBV5-1 and TRBJ2-7, with 9 nucleotides matching TRBD1. The length of the CDR3 is 14 residues. J gave up 1 base and V 7 bases, and 6 bases lay outside the gene matches. Germline lookup yields CDR1 SGHRS and CDR2 YFSETQ. The CDR3 nucleotides read TGCGCCAGCCAACGGGACAGGGCATCCTACGAGCAGTACTTC. This sequence encodes CASQRDRASYEQYF.

This chain uses TRBV29-1 with TRBJ2-4; TRBD2 might be the D (6 bases). The germline V gene has CDR1 SQVTM and CDR2 ANQGSEA. V was pared by 6 bases and J by 8 bases, with 11 bases between. CDR3 length equals 11 residues. The CDR3 sequence is CSVEGSDIQYF. The CDR3 DNA follows: TGCAGCGTGGAGGGCTCCGACATTCAGTACTTC.

This clone was seen only once. This chain links TRBV19 with TRBJ2-5, with D possibly TRBD2 on 7 matching bases. Germline-derived CDR1 and CDR2 are LNHDA and SQIVND (reference sequence). V lost 7 bases to trimming and J lost 5 bases, with 14 bases between them. The CDR3 contains 13 residues. CDR3 protein: CASTAGAPETQYF. In DNA, the CDR3 is TGTGCCAGTACCGCGGGGGCCCCGGAGACCCAGTACTTC.

The rearrangement uses TRBV11-1 and TRBJ2-3; D is perhaps TRBD1 (6 bases). With 5 bases removed from V and 2 bases from J, the gap between germline ends came to 14 bases. This CDR3 has 15 amino acids. Germline CDR1 reads SGHAT; CDR2 reads FQDESV (reference sequence). CDR3 sequence (DNA): TGTGCCAGCAGCCCGGGGACAACAGCCACAGATACGCAGTATTTT. Its protein is CASSPGTTATDTQYF.

The gene calls are TRBV29-1 and TRBJ1-2, with 7 bases fitting TRBD1. Trimming removed 4 bases from V and 4 bases from J; junction bases left unmatched: 9. Germline V lookup: CDR1 SQVTM, CDR2 ANQGSEA. The CDR3 has 14 amino acids. CDR3 amino acids: CSVARGGGIYGYTF. CDR3 nucleotide sequence: TGCAGCGTTGCACGAGGGGGCGGCATCTATGGCTACACCTTC.

This chain connects TRBV13 to TRBJ2-1; 11 nucleotides match TRBD2. This CDR3 spans 16 amino acids. From germline, CDR1 is PRHDT and CDR2 FYEKMQ (reference sequence). With V trimmed by 5 bases and J by 4 bases, 7 bases remained unmatched. For the CDR3, the DNA is TGTGCCAGCAGCACCCCTAGCGGGAGGAGGTACAATGAGCAGTTCTTC. Protein: CASSTPSGRRYNEQFF. The variable domain in full, completed from reference TRBV13 and TRBJ2-1, reads AAGVIQSPRHLIKEKRETATLKCYPIPRHDTVYWYQQGPGQDPQFLISFYEKMQSDKGSIPDRFSAQQFSDYHSELNMSSLELGDSALYFCASSTPSGRRYNEQFFGPGTRLTVL.

This sequence joins TRBV5-1 and TRBJ2-5, with 8 bases lining up with TRBD1. Trimming at V came to 4 bases and at J to 5 bases, leaving 10 bases not matched to a gene. The CDR3 extends over 15 amino acids. Germline-derived CDR1 and CDR2 are SGHRS and YFSETQ. CDR3 DNA: TGCGCCAGCAGCCGGTGGGCACAGGGGGAGGAGACCCAGTACTTC. This codes for CASSRWAQGEETQYF. Variable domain in full (rest from reference TRBV5-1 and TRBJ2-5): KAGVTQTPRYLIKTRGQQVTLSCSPISGHRSVSWYQQTPGQGLQFLFEYFSETQRNKGNFPGRFSGRQFSNSRSEMNVSTLELGDSALYLCASSRWAQGEETQYFGPGTRLLVL.

The V and J genes are TRBV7-9 and TRBJ2-3, with a tentative D call TRBD1 (7 bases). There are 13 residues in the CDR3. Germline V CDR1 and CDR2: SEHNR, FQNEAQ (reference sequence). Trimming took 8 bases from V and 5 from J, leaving 14 bases between them. CDR3 nucleotides: TGTGCCAGCGCAGGGGGGTTTCGAGATACGCAGTATTTT. Its translation is CASAGGFRDTQYF.

This clone was seen a handful of times. This chain connects TRBV10-3 to TRBJ1-1; D is unresolved. The CDR3 is 13 residues long. V was pared by 7 bases and J by 4 bases, with 13 bases between. Germline V CDR1 and CDR2: ENHRY, SYGVKD. CDR3 residues: CAITRAGSTEAFF. Written as DNA, the CDR3 is TGTGCCATCACCAGAGCGGGATCCACTGAAGCTTTCTTT.

The J gene is TRBJ2-6, the V gene TRBV14; 8 bases match TRBD1. Losses at the gene ends were 0 bases for V and 5 bases for J; bases not matched to a gene: 12. CDR3 length equals 19 residues. Germline V gives CDR1 SGHDN, CDR2 FVKESK. The CDR3 sequence is CASSQDRSDRVRWANVLTF. The CDR3 bases are TGTGCCAGCAGCCAAGATCGATCGGACAGGGTTAGGTGGGCCAACGTCCTGACTTTC. The complete variable domain, with remaining parts taken from reference TRBV14 and TRBJ2-6, reads EAGVTQFPSHSVIEKGQTVTLRCDPISGHDNLYWYRRVMGKEIKFLLHFVKESKQDESGMPNNRFLAERTGGTYSTLKVQPAELEDSGVYFCASSQDRSDRVRWANVLTFGAGSRLTVL.

The sample holds a few counts of this clone. V is TRBV25-1 and J is TRBJ1-1; 8 bases are a match to TRBD1. V trimming: 7 bases; J trimming: 0 bases; junction bases outside the gene matches: 1. Germline V gene sequence: CDR1 MGHDK, CDR2 SYGVNS. This CDR3 has 13 amino acids. The CDR3 loop reads CASKGQVNTEAFF. The CDR3 DNA is TGTGCCAGCAAGGGACAGGTGAACACTGAAGCTTTCTTT.

This chain joins TRBV6-5 and TRBJ1-2; D uncertain. Looked up from germline, CDR1 is MNHEY and CDR2 is SVGAGI. CDR3 size: 13 residues. Between the trimmed V and J ends, which lost 7 bases and 4 bases, there was a span of 13 bases. The CDR3 DNA reads as TGTGCCAGCACCCCGCCCGGGATCTATGGCTACACCTTC. Translation: CASTPPGIYGYTF.

J is TRBJ2-6 and V is TRBV7-2, with 7 bases fitting TRBD1. V dropped 5 bases and J dropped 0; count of bases not matched to a gene: 4. This CDR3 spans 16 amino acids. Germline loops: CDR1 SGHTA, CDR2 FQGNSA. The CDR3 region has the DNA TGTGCCAGCAGCCTATCAGGGGGCTCTGGGGCCAACGTCCTGACTTTC. Its protein product is CASSLSGGSGANVLTF.

Concerning this clone itself: Other DNA sequences in the same sample also yield this CDR3. This chain uses TRBV5-4 with TRBJ1-1; D may be TRBD1 (6 bases). V was shortened by 3 bases and J by 1 base, with 10 bases between the two germline ends. Germline V lookup: CDR1 SGHNT, CDR2 YYREEE (reference sequence). The CDR3 is 14 residues long. CDR3 sequence: CASSSGQPNTEAFF. Here the CDR3 DNA reads TGTGCCAGCAGCTCTGGACAGCCGAACACTGAAGCTTTCTTT.

This chain links TRBV28 with TRBJ2-7, with TRBD1 matching over 11 bases. Per germline, CDR1 MDHEN and CDR2 SYDVKM. Germline trimming cut 7 bases from V and 6 bases from J; bases unmatched to any gene: 14. The CDR3 contains 16 residues. The CDR3 DNA is TGTGCCAGCACTCTAGGGGGGACAGGGGGAATGTCCGAGCAGTACTTC. It codes for CASTLGGTGGMSEQYF. Full variable domain (outside the CDR3, taken from reference TRBV28 and TRBJ2-7): DVKVTQSSRYLVKRTGEKVFLECVQDMDHENMFWYRQDPGLGLRLIYFSYDVKMKEKGDIPEGYSVSREKKERFSLILESASTNQTSMYLCASTLGGTGGMSEQYFGPGTRLTVT.

V is TRBV4-1 and J is TRBJ1-3; D not resolved. Trimming removed 1 base from V and 0 bases from J, with 7 bases in between. Germline CDR1 reads MGHRA; CDR2 reads YSYEKL. The CDR3 loop spans 15 amino acids. The chain's CDR3 is CASSQAADSGNTIYF. The CDR3 coding sequence is TGCGCCAGCAGCCAAGCTGCGGACTCTGGAAACACCATATATTTT.

Comment on this clone: The same CDR3 is also encoded by other DNA sequences in this sample. The rearrangement links TRBV5-1 to TRBJ2-2, with 8 bases matching TRBD1. The CDR3 is 16 residues long. With 3 bases clipped from V and 2 bases from J, the junction kept 6 bases outside the gene matches. The germline V gene has CDR1 SGHRS and CDR2 YFSETQ. Here the CDR3 reads CASSWAGQGNTGELFF. CDR3 bases: TGCGCCAGCAGCTGGGCCGGACAGGGCAACACCGGGGAGCTGTTTTTT.